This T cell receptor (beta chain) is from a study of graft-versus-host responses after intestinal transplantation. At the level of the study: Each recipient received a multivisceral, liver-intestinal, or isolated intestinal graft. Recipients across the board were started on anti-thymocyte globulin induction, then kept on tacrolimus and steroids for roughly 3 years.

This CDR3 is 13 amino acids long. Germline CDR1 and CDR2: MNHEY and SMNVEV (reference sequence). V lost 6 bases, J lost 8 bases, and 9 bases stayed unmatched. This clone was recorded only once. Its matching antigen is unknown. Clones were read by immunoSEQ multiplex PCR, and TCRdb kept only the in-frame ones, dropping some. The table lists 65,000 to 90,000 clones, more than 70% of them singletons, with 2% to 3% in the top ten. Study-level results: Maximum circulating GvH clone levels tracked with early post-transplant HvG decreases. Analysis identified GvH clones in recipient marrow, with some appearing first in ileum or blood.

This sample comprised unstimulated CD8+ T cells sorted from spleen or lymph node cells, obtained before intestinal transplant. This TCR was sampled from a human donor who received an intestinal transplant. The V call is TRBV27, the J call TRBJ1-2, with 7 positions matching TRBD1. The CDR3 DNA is TGTGCCAGCAGCGACCCGACAGGGTACGGCTACACCTTC. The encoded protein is CASSDPTGYGYTF.